A single sample gave rise to the 20 T cell receptor beta chains below, sequenced in a study of blood T cell repertoires in COVID-19. Data came from immunoSEQ multiplex PCR; TCRdb stores just in-frame clones and leaves some out. The data show some 180,000 clones, about 80% seen once. The sequencing input was peripheral blood. All receptors come from a man between 65 and 85 years old with active or convalescent COVID-19.

The chain has TRBV20-1 and TRBJ1-1; weak D call: TRBD1 (5 bases). This CDR3 is built from 16 residues. The germline CDR1 and CDR2 sequences are DFQATT and SNEGSKA (reference sequence). V was pared by 3 bases and J by 0 bases, with 17 bases between. The DNA of the CDR3 is TGCAGTGCTAGTACCACGCGACAGTACATGAACACTGAAGCTTTCTTT. As protein: CSASTTRQYMNTEAFF.

The J gene is TRBJ1-5, the V gene TRBV7-2; D is possibly TRBD1 (6 bases). CDR1 SGHTA and CDR2 FQGNSA come from the germline V gene. V lost 5 bases, J lost 5 bases, and 13 bases lay in between. The CDR3 totals 14 residues. The CDR3: CASSPGQSYQPQHF. DNA of the CDR3: TGTGCCAGCAGCCCAGGACAGAGTTATCAGCCCCAGCATTTT.

This rearrangement joins TRBV7-2 to TRBJ2-4, with 9 bases fitting TRBD1. The ends lost 7 bases at V and 7 bases at J; junction bases unmatched: 11. CDR1 is SGHTA, CDR2 FQGNSA, per germline. This CDR3 spans 15 amino acids. The CDR3 nucleotides read TGTGCCAGCACCCGGGACAGGGCACCAACCAACATTCAGTACTTC. Translating gives CASTRDRAPTNIQYF.

The chain employs TRBV9 and TRBJ2-6; TRBD2 agrees at 10 bases. This CDR3 contains 18 residues. Looked up from germline, CDR1 is SGDLS and CDR2 is YYNGEE. J gave up 0 bases and V 1 base, and 4 bases lay outside the gene matches. The CDR3 spells CASSVQREGLSGANVLTF. The CDR3 coding sequence is TGTGCCAGCAGCGTACAGCGGGAGGGCCTCTCTGGGGCCAACGTCCTGACTTTC.

The V call is TRBV10-2, the J call TRBJ1-5; 8 positions match TRBD1. Germline CDR1 reads WSHSY; CDR2 reads SAAADI. The CDR3 loop spans 15 amino acids. Unmatched junction bases numbered 2, after V lost 0 bases and J lost 4 bases. CDR3 sequence (DNA): TGCGCCAGCAGTGAGTCTAGGACAGGGAATCAGCCCCAGCATTTT. Its protein product is CASSESRTGNQPQHF.

This rearrangement joins TRBV28 to TRBJ1-3, with a tentative D call TRBD1 (5 bases). The germline V and J ends were trimmed by 7 bases and 2 bases, with 15 bases remaining between them. This CDR3 contains 15 residues. The V gene's germline CDR1 is MDHEN and CDR2 SYDVKM. CDR3 region: CASTRWGGTGNTIYF. CDR3 nucleotide sequence: TGTGCCAGCACCAGATGGGGGGGAACTGGAAACACCATATATTTT.

The chain couples TRBV4-3 to TRBJ2-3, with 10 bases identical to TRBD1. Germline values: CDR1 LGHNA, CDR2 YSLEER. The J segment lost 6 bases and the V segment lost 1 base, leaving 19 bases of the junction unmatched. This CDR3 spans 20 amino acids. Written as DNA, the CDR3 is TGCGCCAGCAGCCAAGCCGACAGGGGGCGCCGAGCGGGGGATTACGATACGCAGTATTTT. Translation: CASSQADRGRRAGDYDTQYF.

This chain links TRBV7-9 with TRBJ1-1; unclear D gene. With 5 bases removed from V and 1 base from J, the gap between germline ends came to 5 bases. The CDR3 is made up of 12 amino acids. Germline V gene sequence: CDR1 SEHNR, CDR2 FQNEAQ (reference sequence). The CDR3 nucleotides read TGTGCCAGCAGCAACAAGAACACTGAAGCTTTCTTT. This encodes CASSNKNTEAFF.

This sequence joins TRBV6-5 and TRBJ1-2; TRBD1 matches at 8 bases. J gave up 5 bases and V 0 bases, and 8 bases lay outside the gene matches. The CDR3 loop spans 16 amino acids. Germline V lookup: CDR1 MNHEY, CDR2 SVGAGI. CDR3 in DNA: TGTGCCAGCAGTTACTCAGCCCAGGGGGCATTGTATGGCTACACCTTC. Amino acid sequence: CASSYSAQGALYGYTF.

In this sample, this clone turned up once. V is TRBV10-2 and J is TRBJ1-5; 7 positions agree with TRBD1. V was pared by 7 bases and J by 4 bases, with 4 bases of the junction left unmatched. The germline V gene encodes CDR1 WSHSY and CDR2 SAAADI. The CDR3 is made up of 13 amino acids. The CDR3 bases are TGCGCCAGCACACACAGGGGAAATCAGCCCCAGCATTTT. The encoded protein is CASTHRGNQPQHF.

The chain recombines TRBV19 with TRBJ2-3; no definite D call. The CDR3 has 14 residues. Germline CDR1 reads LNHDA; CDR2 reads SQIVND (reference sequence). V lost 7 bases and J lost 6, with 17 bases in between. CDR3 DNA: TGTGCCAGTACCCCAACCGGAGTCCCGGATACGCAGTATTTT. Translation gives CASTPTGVPDTQYF.

This chain joins TRBV2 and TRBJ1-5; 8 nucleotides match TRBD1. The CDR3 contains 13 residues. CDR1 is SNHLY and CDR2 is FYNNEI in the germline V gene. The trim removed 6 bases at V and 4 bases at J, leaving 2 bases unmatched. CDR3 DNA: TGTGCCAGCAGCAGACAGGGGAATCAGCCCCAGCATTTT. Protein sequence: CASSRQGNQPQHF.

The V and J genes are TRBV10-3 and TRBJ2-7; possible D gene TRBD1, 6 bases. V dropped 3 bases and J dropped 3 bases, with 6 bases sitting between them. CDR3 length equals 12 residues. Germline V CDR1 and CDR2: ENHRY, SYGVKD. Written as DNA, the CDR3 is TGTGCCATCAGTGAACAGGGCTACGAGCAGTACTTC. Its protein product is CAISEQGYEQYF.

This chain uses TRBV5-5 with TRBJ2-2; 9 bases fit TRBD1. The CDR3 extends over 14 amino acids. Looked up from germline, CDR1 is SGHKS and CDR2 is YYEKEE (reference sequence). The V and J ends lost 4 bases and 5 bases, in that order; junction bases with no gene match: 3. CDR3 loop: CASSVGTGTGELFF. The DNA for the CDR3 is TGTGCCAGCAGCGTAGGGACAGGGACCGGGGAGCTGTTTTTT. Together with reference TRBV5-5 and TRBJ2-2, the CDR3 gives the full variable domain: DAGVTQSPTHLIKTRGQQVTLRCSPISGHKSVSWYQQVLGQGPQFIFQYYEKEERGRGNFPDRFSARQFPNYSSELNVNALLLGDSALYLCASSVGTGTGELFFGEGSRLTVL.

The J gene is TRBJ2-3, the V gene TRBV5-1, with 10 positions matching TRBD1. The CDR3 runs to 16 residues. V trimming: 0 bases; J trimming: 3 bases; junction bases outside the gene matches: 4. CDR1 is SGHRS, CDR2 YFSETQ, per germline. For the CDR3, the DNA is TGCGCCAGCAGCTTGGCCGGGACAGGGGTTACAGATACGCAGTATTTT. Protein product: CASSLAGTGVTDTQYF.

This chain links TRBV7-2 with TRBJ1-2; 8 bases fit TRBD1. This CDR3 contains 19 residues. Germline values: CDR1 SGHTA, CDR2 FQGNSA. The junction had 21 bases not matched to a gene; V was cut back by 5 bases and J by 4 bases. The CDR3 DNA reads TGTGCCAGCAGCCAAGGCCCCCAGGGGGCTGGGTTCCTAGTCTATGGCTACACCTTC. Translation gives CASSQGPQGAGFLVYGYTF.

This chain joins TRBV6-1 and TRBJ2-5, with D possibly being TRBD1 (6 bases). Germline V gene sequence: CDR1 MNHNS, CDR2 SASEGT. There are 17 residues in the CDR3. V dropped 2 bases and J dropped 5 bases, with 21 bases sitting between them. DNA of the CDR3: TGTGCCAGCAGTGAAAGGCGAGGGTGGGGGCGCGAGGAGACCCAGTACTTC. It specifies CASSERRGWGREETQYF.

A single count supports this clone. The genes are TRBV11-2 and TRBJ2-2, with unresolved D. Germline V gives CDR1 SGHAT, CDR2 FQNNGV. The V end lost 2 bases, the J end lost 1 base, and 11 bases lay between the germline ends. CDR3 length: 16 residues. The chain's CDR3 is CASSLHGPLNTGELFF. The CDR3 nucleotides are TGTGCCAGCAGCTTACATGGGCCCCTGAACACCGGGGAGCTGTTTTTT.

This sequence joins TRBV18 and TRBJ1-2; 7 bases are a match to TRBD1. V was clipped by 8 bases and J by 6 bases; unmatched bases: 9. This CDR3 spans 13 amino acids. Germline V gives CDR1 KGHSH, CDR2 LQKENI. The CDR3 reads CASNPTGADGYTF. The DNA of the CDR3 is TGTGCCAGCAACCCAACAGGGGCGGATGGCTACACCTTC. Drawing the rest from reference TRBV18 and TRBJ1-2, the complete variable domain is NAGVMQNPRHLVRRRGQEARLRCSPMKGHSHVYWYRQLPEEGLKFMVYLQKENIIDESGMPKERFSAEFPKEGPSILRIQQVVRGDSAAYFCASNPTGADGYTFGSGTRLTVV.

The chain has TRBV3-1 (or the pseudogene TRBV3-2) and TRBJ1-5, with D uncertain. There are 14 residues in the CDR3. Germline CDR1 LGHDT, CDR2 YNNKEL (reference sequence). Trimming pared 1 base from V and 10 bases from J, leaving 14 bases between. DNA of the CDR3: TGTGCCAGCAGCCAAGGCGCCCGCTCGGGACCCCAGCATTTT. Its protein is CASSQGARSGPQHF.